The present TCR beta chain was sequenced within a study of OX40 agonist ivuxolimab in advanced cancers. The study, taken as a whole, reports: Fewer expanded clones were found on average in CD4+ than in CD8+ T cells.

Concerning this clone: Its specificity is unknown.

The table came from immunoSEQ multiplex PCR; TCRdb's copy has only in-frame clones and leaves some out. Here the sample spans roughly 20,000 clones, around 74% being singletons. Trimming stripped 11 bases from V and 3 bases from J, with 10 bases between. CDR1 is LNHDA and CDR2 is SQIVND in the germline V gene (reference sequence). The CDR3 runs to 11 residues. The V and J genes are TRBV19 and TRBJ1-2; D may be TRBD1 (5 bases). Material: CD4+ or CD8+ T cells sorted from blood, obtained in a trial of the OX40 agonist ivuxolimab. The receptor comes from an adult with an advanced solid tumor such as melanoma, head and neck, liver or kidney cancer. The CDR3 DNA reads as TGTGCCGGGCTGACAGACTATGGCTACACCTTC. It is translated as CAGLTDYGYTF.